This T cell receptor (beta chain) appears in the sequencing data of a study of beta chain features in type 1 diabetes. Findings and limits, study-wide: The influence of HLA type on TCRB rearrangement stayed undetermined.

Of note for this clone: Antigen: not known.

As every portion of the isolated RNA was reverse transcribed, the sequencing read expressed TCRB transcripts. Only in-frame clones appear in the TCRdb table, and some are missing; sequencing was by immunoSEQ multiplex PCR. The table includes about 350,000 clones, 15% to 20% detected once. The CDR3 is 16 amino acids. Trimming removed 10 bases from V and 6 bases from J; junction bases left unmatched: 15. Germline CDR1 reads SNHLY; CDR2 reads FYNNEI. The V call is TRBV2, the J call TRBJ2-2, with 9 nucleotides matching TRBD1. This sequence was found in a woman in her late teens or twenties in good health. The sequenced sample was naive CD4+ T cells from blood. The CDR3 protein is CAITQGALKTAGELFF. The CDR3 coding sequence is TGTGCCATCACACAGGGGGCGCTTAAAACAGCCGGGGAGCTGTTTTTT.